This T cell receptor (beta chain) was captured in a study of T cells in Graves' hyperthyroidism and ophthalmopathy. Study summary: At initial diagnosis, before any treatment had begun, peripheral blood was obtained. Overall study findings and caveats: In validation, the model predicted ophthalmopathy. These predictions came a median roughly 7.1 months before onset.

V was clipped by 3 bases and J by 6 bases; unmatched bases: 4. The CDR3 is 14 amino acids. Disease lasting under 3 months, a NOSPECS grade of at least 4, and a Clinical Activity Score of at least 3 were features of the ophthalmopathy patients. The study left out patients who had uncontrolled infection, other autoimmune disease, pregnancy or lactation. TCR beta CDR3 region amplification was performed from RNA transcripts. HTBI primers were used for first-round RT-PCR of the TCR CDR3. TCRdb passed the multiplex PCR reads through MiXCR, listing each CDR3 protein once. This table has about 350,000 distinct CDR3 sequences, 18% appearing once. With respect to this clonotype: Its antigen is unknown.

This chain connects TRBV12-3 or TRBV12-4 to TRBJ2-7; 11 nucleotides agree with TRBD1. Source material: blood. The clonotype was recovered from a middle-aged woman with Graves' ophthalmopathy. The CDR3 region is CASSFGQGAAEQYF. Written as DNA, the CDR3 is TGTGCCAGCAGTTTCGGACAGGGGGCGGCCGAGCAGTACTTC.